This T cell receptor (beta chain) originates from a study of blood T cell repertoires in COVID-19. Study overall: Samples came from the United States, Italy and Spain, spanning acute and convalescent COVID-19. Sample material is recorded as cDNA or gDNA derived from T cells, B-cell-depleted T cells, or PBMCs.

CDR1 and CDR2 (germline): SGHVS, FQNEAQ. CDR3 length equals 13 residues. Trimming at V came to 1 base and at J to 7 bases, leaving 0 bases not matched to a gene. Data came from immunoSEQ multiplex PCR; TCRdb stores just in-frame clones and leaves some out. The profile shows around 72,000 clones, over 75% of them singletons. This TCR derives from a man aged 50-60 years with acute or convalescent COVID-19. The material sequenced was peripheral blood. This chain uses TRBV7-8 with TRBJ2-4; TRBD1 aligns across 8 bases. The CDR3 sequence: CASSLGQGNIQYF. The CDR3, as DNA: TGTGCCAGCAGCTTAGGACAGGGGAACATTCAGTACTTC.